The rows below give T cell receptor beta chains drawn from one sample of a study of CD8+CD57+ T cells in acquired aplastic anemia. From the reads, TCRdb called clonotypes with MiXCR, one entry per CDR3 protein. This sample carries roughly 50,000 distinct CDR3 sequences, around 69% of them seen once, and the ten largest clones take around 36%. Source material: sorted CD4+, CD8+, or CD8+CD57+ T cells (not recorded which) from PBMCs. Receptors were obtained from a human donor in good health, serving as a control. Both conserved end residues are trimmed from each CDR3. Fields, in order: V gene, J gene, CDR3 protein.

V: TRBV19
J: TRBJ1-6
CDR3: ATENNSPLH

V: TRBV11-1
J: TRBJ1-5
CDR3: ASSIGQSQPQH

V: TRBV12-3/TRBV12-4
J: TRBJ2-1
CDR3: ASTATRSKDEQF

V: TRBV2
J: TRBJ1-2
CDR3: ASSVGQGYGYT

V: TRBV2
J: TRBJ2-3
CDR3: ASSEPVGEQY

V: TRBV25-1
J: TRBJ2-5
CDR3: ASSSRPAGGPPETQY

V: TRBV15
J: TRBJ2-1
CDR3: ATSRASSGGEQF

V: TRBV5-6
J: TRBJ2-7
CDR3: ASSPPSGSSYEQY

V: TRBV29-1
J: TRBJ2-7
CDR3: SVERDGYEQY

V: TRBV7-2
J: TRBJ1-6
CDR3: ASSSRTLNSPLH

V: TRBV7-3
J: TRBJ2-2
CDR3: ASSLSGELF

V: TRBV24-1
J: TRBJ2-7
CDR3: ATSDRTGGSEQY

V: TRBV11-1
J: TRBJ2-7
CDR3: ASSLGPGQGANEQY

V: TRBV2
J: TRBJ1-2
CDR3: ASSDGVLNYCYT

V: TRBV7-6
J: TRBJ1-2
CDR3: ASSLEQGALGGYT

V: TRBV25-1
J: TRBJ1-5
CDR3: ASSEDRSNQPQH

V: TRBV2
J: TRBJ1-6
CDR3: ASSVRDNSPLH

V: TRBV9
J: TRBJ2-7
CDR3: ASSGLANEQY

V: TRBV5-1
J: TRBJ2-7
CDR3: ASSLWGACEQY

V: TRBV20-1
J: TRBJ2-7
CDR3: SASDRGSYEQY

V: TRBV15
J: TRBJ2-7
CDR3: ATSREASGFYEQY

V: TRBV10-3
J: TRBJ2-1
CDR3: AISPLTGGPYNEQF

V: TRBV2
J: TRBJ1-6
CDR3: ASSEGSNGAPLH

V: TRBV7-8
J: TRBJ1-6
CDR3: ASSLVQANSPLH

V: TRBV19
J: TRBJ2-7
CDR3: ASSRGGSSYEQY

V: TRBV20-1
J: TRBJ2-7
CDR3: SAGSRGYEQY

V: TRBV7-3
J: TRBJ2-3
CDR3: ASSLSSSYTDTQY

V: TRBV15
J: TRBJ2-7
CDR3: ATSRGRRGEQY

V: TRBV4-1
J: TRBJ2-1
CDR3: ASSQPVVRDSLLGPEQF

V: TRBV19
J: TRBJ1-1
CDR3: ASSRSRREAF

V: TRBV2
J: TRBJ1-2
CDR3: ASSLGPNYGYT

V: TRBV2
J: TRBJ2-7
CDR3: ASRQDSYEQY

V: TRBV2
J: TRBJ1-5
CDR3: ASSEEGGQPQH

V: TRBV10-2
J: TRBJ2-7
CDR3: ASSEIVGTYEQY

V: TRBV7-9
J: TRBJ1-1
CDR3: ASSLAGITEAF

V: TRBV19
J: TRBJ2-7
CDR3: ASSTALWGEQY

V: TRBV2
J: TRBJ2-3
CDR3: ASAGTATIDTQY

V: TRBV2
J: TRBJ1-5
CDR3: ASSPGQQYSNQPQH

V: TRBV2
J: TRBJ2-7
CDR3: ASSEVNRGREQY

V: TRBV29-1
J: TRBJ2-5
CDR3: SVARTQETQY

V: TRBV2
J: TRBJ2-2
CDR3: ASSGQGVGELF

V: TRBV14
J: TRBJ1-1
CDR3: AVGTGITEAF

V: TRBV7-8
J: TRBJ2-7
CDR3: ASRRVAGAYEQY